Below are 18 T cell receptor beta chains sequenced from a single sample in a study of PD-1 blockade in classical Hodgkin lymphoma (TCRdb year 2020). The meaning of the sample's time point label: cycle 1 day 1 (C1D1), immediately before nivolumab initiation. Every trial patient had relapsed following autologous stem cell transplantation, and prior brentuximab vedotin exposure was what differed among cohorts A, B and C. Library preparation employed the immunoSEQ multiplex PCR assay. TCRdb holds this immuneACCESS table with in-frame rearrangements only. Some clones are missing; in checked studies, unresolved V genes explain under half, and the rest has no known cause. The table for this sample lists tens of thousands of clones; 65% to 90% of them were counted only once. The ten biggest clones cover 2% to 3% of the sample. This specimen was peripheral blood mononuclear cells (PBMCs), taken at baseline. Receptor source: a human donor with classical Hodgkin lymphoma.

The chain carries TRBV7-8 and TRBJ2-2; D remains unclear. Germline V gives CDR1 SGHVS, CDR2 FQNEAQ. V lost 6 bases and J lost 7, with 9 bases in between. This CDR3 has 12 amino acids. The CDR3 sequence: CASRRLGGELFF. Written as DNA, the CDR3 is TGTGCCAGCAGACGGTTGGGCGGGGAGCTGTTTTTT.

The chain joins TRBV4-1 to TRBJ2-5; D possibly corresponds to TRBD2 (6 bases). The CDR3 consists of 16 residues. Trimming removed 3 bases from V and 2 bases from J, with 16 bases in between. The germline CDR1 and CDR2 sequences are MGHRA and YSYEKL. CDR3 sequence reads: CASSQSGVREQETQYF. The CDR3 DNA reads TGCGCCAGCAGCCAGTCGGGGGTAAGGGAGCAAGAGACCCAGTACTTC.

The gene calls are TRBV5-1 and TRBJ2-1; 12 bases line up with TRBD1. Germline V gene lookup returns CDR1 SGHRS and CDR2 YFSETQ. The CDR3 extends over 15 amino acids. Trimming cost V 5 bases and J 8 bases; bases outside gene matches: 8. The CDR3 spells CASRAPGQGADEQFF. In DNA form, the CDR3 reads TGCGCCAGCAGAGCTCCGGGACAGGGGGCCGATGAGCAGTTCTTC. Drawing the rest from reference TRBV5-1 and TRBJ2-1, the complete variable domain is KAGVTQTPRYLIKTRGQQVTLSCSPISGHRSVSWYQQTPGQGLQFLFEYFSETQRNKGNFPGRFSGRQFSNSRSEMNVSTLELGDSALYLCASRAPGQGADEQFFGPGTRLTVL.

V gene TRBV11-2 combines with J gene TRBJ2-5, with D possibly being TRBD2 (7 bases). Germline V lookup: CDR1 SGHAT, CDR2 FQNNGV. The CDR3 is 19 amino acids. V was cut by 1 base and J by 5 bases, with 26 bases left in between. The CDR3 here is CASSLVYQFVLGGQETQYF. The CDR3 region has the DNA TGTGCCAGCAGCTTAGTTTATCAATTTGTCTTGGGGGGGCAGGAGACCCAGTACTTC. Drawing the rest from reference TRBV11-2 and TRBJ2-5, the complete variable domain is EAGVAQSPRYKIIEKRQSVAFWCNPISGHATLYWYQQILGQGPKLLIQFQNNGVVDDSQLPKDRFSAERLKGVDSTLKIQPAKLEDSAVYLCASSLVYQFVLGGQETQYFGPGTRLLVL.

The chain recombines TRBV5-1 with TRBJ2-2; D may be TRBD1 (6 bases). CDR1 is SGHRS and CDR2 is YFSETQ in the germline V gene. The length of the CDR3 is 15 residues. Trimming took 4 bases from V and 1 from J, leaving 11 bases between them. The CDR3 nucleotides are TGCGCCAGCAGCCTCAGGGGCGAGAACACCGGGGAGCTGTTTTTT. Protein sequence: CASSLRGENTGELFF.

The rearrangement uses TRBV6-5 and TRBJ2-1, with D perhaps TRBD1 (7 bases). Germline CDR1 reads MNHEY; CDR2 reads SVGAGI. The CDR3 covers 15 residues. The V end lost 6 bases, the J end lost 3 bases, and 15 bases lay between the germline ends. CDR3 sequence (DNA): TGTGCCAGCAGCCCAGATCAGGGGGGCTACAATGAGCAGTTCTTC. Encoded protein: CASSPDQGGYNEQFF.

The CDR3: CASTLIPGHWTTDTQYF. DNA for the CDR3: TGTGCCAGCACCCTGATTCCGGGACATTGGACCACAGATACGCAGTATTTT. The chain joins TRBV2 to TRBJ2-3, with D possibly matching TRBD1 (6 bases). Trimming removed 7 bases from V and 2 bases from J, with 22 bases in between. Germline lookup yields CDR1 SNHLY and CDR2 FYNNEI. This CDR3 is 17 amino acids long.

The rearrangement links TRBV5-1 to TRBJ1-2; 7 positions agree with TRBD1. Germline CDR1 reads SGHRS; CDR2 reads YFSETQ. This CDR3 region has 15 residues. The trim removed 0 bases at V and 0 bases at J, leaving 2 bases unmatched. This CDR3 is CASSLGQGANYGYTF. In nucleotides, the CDR3 is TGCGCCAGCAGCTTGGGACAGGGCGCTAACTATGGCTACACCTTC.

The chain recombines TRBV6-5 with TRBJ2-6; a weak D match, TRBD2 (6 bases). Germline lookup yields CDR1 MNHEY and CDR2 SVGAGI. This CDR3 spans 14 amino acids. V was pared by 10 bases and J by 2 bases, with 12 bases between. The CDR3 DNA reads as TGTGCCACCGGAGTAGCGGCTGGGGCCAACGTCCTGACTTTC. Amino acids: CATGVAAGANVLTF.

This clone was picked up a small number of times. In DNA, the CDR3 is TGTGCCAGCAGCGTAGGCCCGGGGCAGAACACCGGGGAGCTGTTTTTT. Its translation: CASSVGPGQNTGELFF. The rearrangement links TRBV9 to TRBJ2-2; D might be TRBD1 or TRBD2, each matching 5 bases. Per the germline V gene, CDR1 is SGDLS and CDR2 is YYNGEE. The CDR3 has 16 residues. Trimming removed 0 bases from V and 1 base from J, with 10 bases in between.

This chain connects TRBV7-2 to TRBJ2-3; 9 bases agree with TRBD1. Germline CDR1 and CDR2: SGHTA and FQGNSA. Trimming removed 1 base from V and 6 bases from J; junction bases left unmatched: 14. This CDR3 spans 18 amino acids. CDR3 bases: TGTGCCAGCAGCTTAGAAATGGCGTACAGGGGGCGCGGTGATACGCAGTATTTT. Residues: CASSLEMAYRGRGDTQYF.

The count of this clone is one. The chain is built from TRBV6-5 and TRBJ1-1; 9 positions agree with TRBD1. CDR3 length: 15 residues. Germline V CDR1 and CDR2: MNHEY, SVGAGI. After removal of 7 bases from V and 6 bases from J, the junction contained 12 bases not matched to a gene. The CDR3 is CASKEGTGRSAEAFF. CDR3 in DNA: TGTGCCAGCAAAGAGGGGACAGGGAGGTCCGCTGAAGCTTTCTTT.

V and J are TRBV11-2 and TRBJ2-1, with TRBD2 matching 9 bases. Per germline, CDR1 SGHAT and CDR2 FQNNGV. The CDR3 is made up of 18 amino acids. V dropped 1 base and J dropped 0; count of bases not matched to a gene: 7. The CDR3 is CASSLGLAGWSSYNEQFF. Written as DNA, the CDR3 is TGTGCCAGCAGCTTAGGGCTAGCGGGGTGGAGCTCCTACAATGAGCAGTTCTTC.

The rearrangement joins TRBV19 to TRBJ2-7; D might be TRBD1 or TRBD2, each matching 5 bases. Germline V gene lookup returns CDR1 LNHDA and CDR2 SQIVND (reference sequence). Deletions cut 2 bases from V and 6 bases from J, with 11 bases between. CDR3 size: 13 residues. The CDR3 protein is CASSIPNGGEQYF. CDR3 in DNA: TGTGCCAGTAGTATACCGAATGGGGGCGAGCAGTACTTC.

This rearrangement joins TRBV29-1 to TRBJ2-7; possible D gene TRBD1, 7 bases. The CDR3 is made up of 14 amino acids. The V end lost 2 bases, the J end lost 3 bases, and 14 bases lay between the germline ends. In germline, CDR1 is SQVTM, CDR2 ANQGSEA. CDR3 coding DNA: TGCAGCGTTGAACGCGACAGGGAGGTCTACGAGCAGTACTTC. Translated, it gives CSVERDREVYEQYF.

In this sample, this clone turned up a few times. The V gene is TRBV4-3, the J gene TRBJ2-5; 7 bases are shared with TRBD1. CDR1 LGHNA and CDR2 YSLEER come from the germline V gene. After removal of 1 base from V and 5 bases from J, the junction contained 7 bases not matched to a gene. This CDR3 is built from 15 residues. The CDR3 sequence is CASSQGDSPLETQYF. The CDR3 DNA is TGCGCCAGCAGCCAAGGGGACAGTCCTCTGGAGACCCAGTACTTC.

This sequence joins TRBV5-1 and TRBJ2-3, with D unresolved. V shed 4 bases and J shed 3 bases, with 3 bases lying between them. The germline CDR1 and CDR2 sequences are SGHRS and YFSETQ. The CDR3 has 11 residues. CDR3 in DNA: TGCGCCAGCAGCGATACAGATACGCAGTATTTT. This encodes CASSDTDTQYF.

This chain connects TRBV6-6 to TRBJ1-6; 7 bases align to TRBD1. CDR1 is MNHNY and CDR2 is SVGAGI in the germline V gene (reference sequence). The CDR3 loop spans 14 amino acids. V lost 4 bases, J lost 7 bases, and 4 bases stayed unmatched. CDR3 loop: CASSLQGNNSPLHF. The CDR3 DNA reads TGTGCCAGCAGTTTACAGGGGAACAATTCACCCCTCCACTTT.